This T cell receptor (beta chain) was obtained from a study of cytomegalovirus exposure and HLA in healthy donors. Both 60 Vbeta primers and 13 Jbeta primers went into the PCR. This table comes from immunoSEQ multiplex PCR, and its TCRdb copy is limited to in-frame clones, with some not included. The sample includes around 150,000 clones, around 84% of them seen just once. Points on this clone: Its specificity is not known.

V dropped 3 bases and J dropped 11; count of bases not matched to a gene: 5. This CDR3 comprises 11 residues. Germline V gene sequence: CDR1 SGHDT, CDR2 YYEEEE. Points from the study as a whole: As a later analysis showed, several of the most significant clusters appeared to be linked to common viral pathogens. Among TCR beta chains, those listed as cytomegalovirus-associated numbered some 170.

The V gene is TRBV5-6, the J gene TRBJ2-7, with 7 bases that match TRBD1. Source material: PBMCs. The sequence came from a male donor in good health and CMV-seropositive. In DNA, the CDR3 is TGTGCCAGCAGCTATGACAGGGACGAGTACTTC. As protein: CASSYDRDEYF.